This paragraph reports one T cell receptor (beta chain). These data originate in a study of blood T cell repertoires in COVID-19. The data were produced by immunoSEQ multiplex PCR, yet TCRdb's version contains in-frame clones alone and is incomplete. This table holds over 200,000 clones, 82% found once. V lost 7 bases and J 1 base, leaving 2 bases between the germline ends. The CDR3 consists of 11 residues. The V gene's germline CDR1 is GTSNPN and CDR2 SVGIG (reference sequence). Sequencing input: peripheral blood. This chain joins TRBV30 and TRBJ2-6, with unresolved D. This TCR came from a woman aged 40 to 50 with acute or convalescent COVID-19. The CDR3 loop reads CALSGANVLTF. DNA for the CDR3: TGTGCCTTATCTGGGGCCAACGTCCTGACTTTC. Using reference TRBV30 and TRBJ2-6 for the parts outside the CDR3, the full variable domain is SQTIHQWPATLVQPVGSPLSLECTVEGTSNPNLYWYRQAAGRGLQLLFYSVGIGQISSEVPQNLSASRPQDRQFILSSKKLLLSDSGFYLCALSGANVLTFGAGSRLTVL.